A single TCR beta chain is shown here with its context. Its cognate antigen is unknown. The data were obtained in a study of shared clonotypes between healthy human individuals. About the research overall: Each donor had three CD4 naive, three CD4 memory, two CD8 naive and one CD8 memory plate.

Splitting of CD4+ cells produced CD45RA+ naive and CD45RA-negative memory subsets. The method was immunoSEQ multiplex PCR; TCRdb's version includes in-frame clones alone and lacks a portion of them. Among about a million clones listed, approximately 72% were seen once. Whole-study results and caveats: Relative to clonotypes present in all four donors, those not shared had lower generation probabilities.

The sample consisted of memory CD4+ T cells sorted from blood. Regarding subset: CD45RA-negative fraction. The TCR comes from a man aged 18 to 30 in good health.

In DNA form, the CDR3 reads TGTGCCAGCAGCCCCTTGACATTATCCGGGGAGCTGTTTTTT. It specifies CASSPLTLSGELFF. The V call is TRBV7-9, the J call TRBJ2-2, with D hard to call. Germline V gene data show CDR1 as SEHNR and CDR2 as FQNEAQ (reference sequence). Trimming stripped 5 bases from V and 6 bases from J, with 13 bases between. This CDR3 is 14 amino acids long.